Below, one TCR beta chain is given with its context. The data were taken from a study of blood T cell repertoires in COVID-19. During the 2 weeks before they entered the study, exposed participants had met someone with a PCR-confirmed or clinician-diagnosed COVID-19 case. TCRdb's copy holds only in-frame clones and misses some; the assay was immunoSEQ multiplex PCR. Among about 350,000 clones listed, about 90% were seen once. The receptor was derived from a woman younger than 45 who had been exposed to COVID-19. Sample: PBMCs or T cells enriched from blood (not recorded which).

The CDR3 is CATSDRRGGQETQYF. CDR3 DNA sequence: TGTGCCACCAGTGATCGTCGTGGGGGGCAAGAGACCCAGTACTTC. The chain couples TRBV24-1 to TRBJ2-5; D is possibly TRBD2 (6 bases). Trimming pared 3 bases from V and 2 bases from J, leaving 12 bases between. From germline, CDR1 is KGHDR and CDR2 SFDVKD. There are 15 residues in the CDR3.